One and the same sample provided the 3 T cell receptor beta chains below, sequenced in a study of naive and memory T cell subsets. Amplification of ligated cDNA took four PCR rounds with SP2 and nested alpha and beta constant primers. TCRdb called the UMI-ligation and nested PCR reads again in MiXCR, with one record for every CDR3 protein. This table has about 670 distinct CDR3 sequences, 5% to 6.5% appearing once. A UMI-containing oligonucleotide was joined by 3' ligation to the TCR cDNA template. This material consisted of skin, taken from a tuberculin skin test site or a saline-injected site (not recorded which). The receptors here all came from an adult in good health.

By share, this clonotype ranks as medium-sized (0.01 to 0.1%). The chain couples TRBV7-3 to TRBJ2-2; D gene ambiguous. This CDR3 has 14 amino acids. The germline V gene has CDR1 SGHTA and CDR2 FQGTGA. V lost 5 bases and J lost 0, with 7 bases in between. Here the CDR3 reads CASSRSPNTGELFF. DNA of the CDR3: TGTGCCAGCAGCCGGTCCCCGAACACCGGGGAGCTGTTTTTT.

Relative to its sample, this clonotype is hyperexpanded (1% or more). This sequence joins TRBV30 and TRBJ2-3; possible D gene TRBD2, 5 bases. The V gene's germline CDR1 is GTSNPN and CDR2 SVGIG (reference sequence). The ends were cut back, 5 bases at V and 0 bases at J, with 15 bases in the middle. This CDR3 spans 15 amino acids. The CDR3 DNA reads TGTGCCTGGTACGAGAGCAGCGGCAGCACAGATACGCAGTATTTT. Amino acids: CAWYESSGSTDTQYF.

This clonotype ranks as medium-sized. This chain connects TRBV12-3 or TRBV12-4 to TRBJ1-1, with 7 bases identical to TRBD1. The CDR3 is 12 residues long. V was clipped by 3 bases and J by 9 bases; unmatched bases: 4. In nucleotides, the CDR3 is TGTGCCAGCAGTTTCCGGGACAGTAAAGCTTTCTTT. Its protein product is CASSFRDSKAFF.